This T cell receptor beta chain was recovered during a study of blood T cell repertoires in COVID-19. Participant-reported clinical history was the basis for cohort assignment. V dropped 5 bases and J dropped 6; count of bases not matched to a gene: 3. The CDR3 length is 14 residues. Germline V gives CDR1 LNHDA, CDR2 SQIVND (reference sequence). Sequencing was performed with immunoSEQ multiplex PCR; in TCRdb, only in-frame clones are kept and a portion is missing. In the table there are around 300,000 clones, about 88% of which are singletons. This receptor was taken from a woman aged 50 to 60 who had recovered from COVID-19. The sample was PBMCs or T cells enriched from blood (not recorded which). The chain carries TRBV19 and TRBJ2-1; 11 bases align to TRBD2. CDR3 region: CASSLLAGANEQFF. In DNA, the CDR3 is TGTGCCAGTAGTTTACTAGCGGGAGCCAATGAGCAGTTCTTC.